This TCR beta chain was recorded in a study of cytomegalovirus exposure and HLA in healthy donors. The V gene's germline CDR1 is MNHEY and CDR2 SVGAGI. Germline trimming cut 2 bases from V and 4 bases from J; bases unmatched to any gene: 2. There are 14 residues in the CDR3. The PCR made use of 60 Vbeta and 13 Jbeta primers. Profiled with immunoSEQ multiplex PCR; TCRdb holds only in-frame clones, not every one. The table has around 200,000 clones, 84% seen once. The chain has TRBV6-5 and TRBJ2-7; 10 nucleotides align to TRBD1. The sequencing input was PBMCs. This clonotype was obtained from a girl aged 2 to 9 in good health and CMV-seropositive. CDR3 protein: CASSYGDRGYEQYF. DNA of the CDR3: TGTGCCAGCAGTTACGGGGACAGGGGATACGAGCAGTACTTC.